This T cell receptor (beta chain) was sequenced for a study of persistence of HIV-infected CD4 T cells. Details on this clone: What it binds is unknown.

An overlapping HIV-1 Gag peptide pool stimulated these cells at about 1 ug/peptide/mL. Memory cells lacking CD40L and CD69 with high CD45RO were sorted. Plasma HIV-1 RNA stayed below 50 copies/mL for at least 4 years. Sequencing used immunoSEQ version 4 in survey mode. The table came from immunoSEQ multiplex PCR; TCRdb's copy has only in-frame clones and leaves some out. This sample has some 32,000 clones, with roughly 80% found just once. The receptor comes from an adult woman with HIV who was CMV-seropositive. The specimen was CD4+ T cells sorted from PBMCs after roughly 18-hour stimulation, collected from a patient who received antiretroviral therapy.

Written as DNA, the CDR3 is TGTGCCAGCAGCCCGCGACAGGGAAACTATGGCTACACCTTC. It specifies CASSPRQGNYGYTF. The rearrangement links TRBV7-8 to TRBJ1-2; 7 bases fit TRBD1. V was pared by 5 bases and J by 2 bases, with 5 bases of the junction left unmatched. This CDR3 comprises 14 residues. Germline values: CDR1 SGHVS, CDR2 FQNEAQ.